The 4 T cell receptor beta chains in this list originate from one sample, sequenced in a study of high-grade serous ovarian cancer treatment subgroups. The tumor samples were collected prior to definitive surgery or chemotherapy. TCRdb's table, derived via immunoSEQ multiplex PCR, lists solely in-frame clones and lacks some. The sample consists of some 810 clones, 60% to 85% of them appearing once. Sequenced: tumor tissue. The source of these receptors is a human donor with high-grade serous ovarian cancer.

This rearrangement joins TRBV2 to TRBJ2-2; TRBD1 might be the D (6 bases). Deletions cut 4 bases from V and 6 bases from J, with 15 bases between. Per the germline V gene, CDR1 is SNHLY and CDR2 is FYNNEI. The CDR3 length is 15 residues. The CDR3 region has the DNA TGTGCCAGCAGTGCCGGACAGATAGCGCCCGGGGAGCTGTTTTTT. It encodes CASSAGQIAPGELFF.

The chain couples TRBV6-4 to TRBJ2-3; D gene unclear. The V end was cut by 3 bases, the J end by 3 bases, with 10 bases between. The germline V gene encodes CDR1 MRHNA and CDR2 SNTAGT. The CDR3 spans 14 residues. The chain's CDR3 is CASSEVADTDTQYF. DNA for the CDR3: TGTGCCAGCAGTGAAGTGGCGGATACAGATACGCAGTATTTT.

The chain links TRBV6-1 to TRBJ1-1, with 7 bases identical to TRBD1. The germline gives CDR1 MNHNS, CDR2 SASEGT. CDR3 size: 14 residues. V was pared by 6 bases and J by 4 bases, with 8 bases of the junction left unmatched. The CDR3 DNA follows: TGTGCCAGCAGCCGACAGGGTGACGGCACTGAAGCTTTCTTT. Translation gives CASSRQGDGTEAFF.

The rearrangement uses TRBV5-1 and TRBJ2-3; D call uncertain. Germline CDR1 SGHRS, CDR2 YFSETQ. Trimming took 4 bases from V and 3 from J, leaving 12 bases between them. This CDR3 is 14 amino acids long. CDR3 region: CASSVGPGTDTQYF. For the CDR3, the DNA is TGCGCCAGCAGCGTAGGGCCCGGGACAGATACGCAGTATTTT.